These 5 T cell receptor beta chains share one sample of origin, sequenced in a study of shared clonotypes between healthy human individuals. The protocol was immunoSEQ multiplex PCR, while the TCRdb copy is restricted to in-frame clones and leaves out a portion. The table records 550,000 to 700,000 clones, about 80% of them present only once. Specimen: memory CD4+ T cells sorted from blood. Documented subset: CD45RA-negative fraction. These receptor sequences come from a woman under 40 in good health.

The chain recombines TRBV18 with TRBJ2-7; D is possibly TRBD2 (6 bases). With 3 bases removed from V and 0 bases from J, the gap between germline ends came to 15 bases. Germline CDR1 and CDR2: KGHSH and LQKENI. CDR3 length: 16 amino acids. CDR3 loop: CASSPLGRASSYEQYF. CDR3 DNA: TGTGCCAGCTCACCCCTCGGGAGAGCCAGCTCCTACGAGCAGTACTTC.

This clone was observed a few times. The chain links TRBV30 to TRBJ1-3, with no clear D. Germline CDR1 and CDR2: GTSNPN and SVGIG (reference sequence). Trimming pared 4 bases from V and 3 bases from J, leaving 7 bases between. The CDR3 extends over 12 amino acids. This CDR3 is CAWTSSGNTIYF. The CDR3 DNA reads as TGTGCCTGGACCTCCAGTGGAAACACCATATATTTT.

The chain links TRBV5-1 to TRBJ2-7, with D perhaps TRBD1 (5 bases). The CDR3 extends over 15 amino acids. Germline V gene lookup returns CDR1 SGHRS and CDR2 YFSETQ. The germline V and J ends were trimmed by 4 bases and 4 bases, with 18 bases remaining between them. The chain's CDR3 is CASSRETGPGYEQYF. The CDR3 DNA is TGCGCCAGCAGCCGAGAAACAGGACCTGGGTACGAGCAGTACTTC.

The chain couples TRBV6-6 to TRBJ2-7, with D perhaps given as TRBD1 or TRBD2 (5 bases each). The germline CDR1 and CDR2 sequences are MNHNY and SVGAGI (reference sequence). The CDR3 length is 14 residues. Deletions cut 11 bases from V and 0 bases from J, with 17 bases between. CDR3 region: CAVSRGPSSYEQYF. The CDR3 region has the DNA TGTGCCGTCTCTCGGGGACCTAGCTCCTACGAGCAGTACTTC.

The chain uses TRBV30 and TRBJ2-7; no reliable D call. The V end lost 8 bases, the J end lost 0 bases, and 14 bases lay between the germline ends. Germline V CDR1 and CDR2: GTSNPN, SVGIG (reference sequence). The length of the CDR3 is 13 residues. The CDR3 coding sequence is TGTGCCAGAAATGACGGATACTCCTACGAGCAGTACTTC. Protein: CARNDGYSYEQYF. The complete variable domain, with remaining parts taken from reference TRBV30 and TRBJ2-7, reads SQTIHQWPATLVQPVGSPLSLECTVEGTSNPNLYWYRQAAGRGLQLLFYSVGIGQISSEVPQNLSASRPQDRQFILSSKKLLLSDSGFYLCARNDGYSYEQYFGPGTRLTVT.